This entry concerns a single TCR beta chain. The CDR3 is made up of 14 amino acids. CDR1 KGHSH and CDR2 LQKENI come from the germline V gene. J gave up 1 base and V 4 bases, and 4 bases lay outside the gene matches. This specimen belongs to a study of blood T cell repertoires in COVID-19. Study details: Some COVID-19 samples were acute and others convalescent; all came from the United States, Italy and Spain. The cDNA or gDNA used as material had been derived from T cells, B-cell-depleted T cells, or PBMCs.

In the authors' workflow: Reference gene primer amplification gave estimated nucleated cell counts. Produced via immunoSEQ multiplex PCR; TCRdb's table is partial and in-frame only. V and J calls and clone size follow that table, whereas D and trimming were derived from the DNA. The top ten hold around 8% of the sample, which has around 99,000 clones, 70% to 85% seen once. V is TRBV18 and J is TRBJ2-7; TRBD1 matches 7 bases. This sequence originates from a woman older than 75 with active or convalescent COVID-19. Material: peripheral blood. The DNA of the CDR3 is TGTGCCAGCTCACTATCGGGACAGTCCTACGAGCAGTACTTC. Translating it yields CASSLSGQSYEQYF.